This entry lists 16 T cell receptor beta chains sequenced from one sample in a study of blood T cell repertoires in COVID-19. Measured with immunoSEQ multiplex PCR; TCRdb has only the in-frame clones, and not every one. This table has 150,000 to 200,000 clones, 76% appearing once. Sequenced: PBMCs or T cells enriched from blood (not recorded which). Receptors were obtained from a woman between 45 and 60 years old with acute COVID-19.

V and J are TRBV5-4 and TRBJ1-2; the D gene is possibly TRBD1 (6 bases). V shed 1 base and J shed 8 bases, with 18 bases lying between them. Germline CDR1 reads SGHNT; CDR2 reads YYREEE (reference sequence). CDR3 size: 15 residues. Here the CDR3 DNA reads TGTGCCAGCAGCTTGTGGGGGCAGGGAACACGCGGCTACACCTTC. Residues: CASSLWGQGTRGYTF.

The CDR3 DNA reads TGTGCCAGCACCGGGACACCGCTGAATGGCTACACCTTC. Protein: CASTGTPLNGYTF. The V gene is TRBV12-3 or TRBV12-4, the J gene TRBJ1-2; D is possibly TRBD1 (6 bases). V dropped 7 bases and J dropped 6 bases, with 15 bases sitting between them. The CDR3 is made up of 13 amino acids.

The J gene is TRBJ2-7, the V gene TRBV6-5; 8 bases agree with TRBD1. The V gene end was trimmed by 4 bases and the J gene end by 5 bases; junction bases not matched to a gene: 10. This CDR3 is 15 amino acids long. Per germline, CDR1 MNHEY and CDR2 SVGAGI. Here the CDR3 reads CASSFGTGGVDEQYV. CDR3 nucleotide sequence: TGTGCCAGCAGTTTTGGGACAGGCGGAGTTGACGAGCAGTACGTC.

The chain recombines TRBV3-1 (or the pseudogene TRBV3-2) with TRBJ2-5, with TRBD2 matching 8 bases. Germline lookup yields CDR1 LGHDT and CDR2 YNNKEL (reference sequence). The trim removed 0 bases at V and 2 bases at J, leaving 11 bases unmatched. The CDR3 runs 18 residues. The CDR3 DNA reads as TGTGCCAGCAGCCAAGATGTATTGATAGCGGGGTTTCAAGAGACCCAGTACTTC. Amino acids: CASSQDVLIAGFQETQYF.

The chain joins TRBV6-4 to TRBJ2-3; no reliable D call. CDR3 length: 10 amino acids. With 7 bases removed from V and 6 bases from J, the gap between germline ends came to 5 bases. Germline V gene lookup returns CDR1 MRHNA and CDR2 SNTAGT. CDR3 sequence reads: CASKRDTQYF. The DNA for the CDR3 is TGTGCCAGCAAGAGGGATACGCAGTATTTT.

The chain carries TRBV7-2 and TRBJ1-2; D might be TRBD1 (5 bases). This CDR3 is 14 amino acids long. V was trimmed by 6 bases and J by 5 bases, leaving 16 bases between them. CDR1 is SGHTA, CDR2 FQGNSA, per germline. The CDR3, as DNA: TGTGCCAGCAGAACCACGGGGGGACGGTATGGCTACACCTTC. Protein sequence: CASRTTGGRYGYTF. Looking up the rest from reference TRBV7-2 and TRBJ1-2 gives the full variable domain: GAGVSQSPSNKVTEKGKDVELRCDPISGHTALYWYRQSLGQGLEFLIYFQGNSAPDKSGLPSDRFSAERTGGSVSTLTIQRTQQEDSAVYLCASRTTGGRYGYTFGSGTRLTVV.

The chain combines TRBV28 with TRBJ1-2; the match to TRBD1 covers 9 bases. Germline values: CDR1 MDHEN, CDR2 SYDVKM. J gave up 6 bases and V 4 bases, and 15 bases lay outside the gene matches. The CDR3 contains 17 residues. CDR3 DNA sequence: TGTGCCAGCAGTTGGCCTCGGACAGGGGAGGTCGGGGATGGCTACACCTTC. This sequence encodes CASSWPRTGEVGDGYTF.

The V call is TRBV9, the J call TRBJ1-6; D not certain. CDR1 SGDLS and CDR2 YYNGEE come from the germline V gene. This CDR3 contains 14 residues. With 6 bases removed from V and 4 bases from J, the gap between germline ends came to 11 bases. Here the CDR3 reads CASTADFYNSPLHF. For the CDR3, the DNA is TGTGCCAGCACCGCGGACTTTTATAATTCACCCCTCCACTTT.

The V and J genes are TRBV5-4 and TRBJ2-7; 8 bases match TRBD2. The CDR3 totals 20 residues. Germline loops: CDR1 SGHNT, CDR2 YYREEE (reference sequence). J was trimmed by 2 bases and V by 3 bases; bases with no gene match: 22. DNA of the CDR3: TGTGCCAGCAGCTCGGGTCTGGCGGGGGGAATAGGTTTCCCCGCCTACGAGCAGTACGTC. As protein: CASSSGLAGGIGFPAYEQYV.

This sequence joins TRBV10-2 and TRBJ1-4; D is perhaps TRBD1 (5 bases). CDR1 is WSHSY and CDR2 is SAAADI in the germline V gene. Trimming left V 7 bases short and J 5 bases short, with 17 bases between. There are 15 residues in the CDR3. The CDR3, as DNA: TGCGCCAGCATTCCCGGGGGTGTCGGGAATGAAAAACTGTTTTTT. This translates into CASIPGGVGNEKLFF.

This clone was counted between two and nine times. The genes are TRBV5-1 and TRBJ2-6; weak D call: TRBD1 (6 bases). The CDR3 is 18 residues long. V was shortened by 4 bases and J by 0 bases, with 17 bases between the two germline ends. Germline CDR1 SGHRS, CDR2 YFSETQ. The CDR3 loop reads CASSVSGVPRSGANVLTF. The DNA of the CDR3 is TGCGCCAGCAGCGTCTCAGGGGTTCCTCGCTCTGGGGCCAACGTCCTGACTTTC.

The chain uses TRBV5-1 and TRBJ1-2, with D possibly TRBD1 on 5 matching bases. Per germline, CDR1 SGHRS and CDR2 YFSETQ. The CDR3 has 12 amino acids. V lost 0 bases and J 8 bases, leaving 8 bases between the germline ends. The CDR3 spells CASSLAQGGYTF. For the CDR3, the DNA is TGCGCCAGCAGCTTGGCGCAGGGCGGCTACACCTTC.

This clone showed up just once. This rearrangement joins TRBV29-1 to TRBJ1-1; weak D call: TRBD1 (5 bases). This CDR3 is built from 13 residues. V was shortened by 7 bases and J by 1 base, with 13 bases between the two germline ends. The V gene's germline CDR1 is SQVTM and CDR2 ANQGSEA. Here the CDR3 DNA reads TGCAGCGCCGCCAGGGTGACGAACACTGAAGCTTTCTTT. Amino acids: CSAARVTNTEAFF.

This clone was detected only once. This chain joins TRBV28 and TRBJ2-2, with a possible D match to TRBD2 (6 bases). Trimming shortened V by 7 bases and J by 4 bases, and 13 bases separated the two germline ends. Germline CDR1 and CDR2: MDHEN and SYDVKM. The CDR3 loop spans 14 amino acids. The DNA of the CDR3 is TGTGCCAGCATTCGGGGCGGGACCACCGGGGAGCTGTTTTTT. It translates to CASIRGGTTGELFF.

The rearrangement uses TRBV6-5 and TRBJ1-2; D not resolved. Germline CDR1 MNHEY, CDR2 SVGAGI. V was pared by 0 bases and J by 8 bases, with 10 bases between. The CDR3 has 13 residues. CDR3 DNA sequence: TGTGCCAGCAGTTACTCCCTTGAGCACGGCTACACCTTC. This gives the protein CASSYSLEHGYTF.

The V gene is TRBV6-5, the J gene TRBJ2-5; possible D gene TRBD1, 6 bases. Germline V gene lookup returns CDR1 MNHEY and CDR2 SVGAGI. The length of the CDR3 is 13 residues. V was cut by 6 bases and J by 4 bases, with 12 bases left in between. CDR3 loop: CASRTQGRETQYF. In nucleotides, the CDR3 is TGTGCCAGCAGAACCCAGGGGCGAGAGACCCAGTACTTC.